One sample yielded the 13 T cell receptor beta chains listed below, sequenced in a study of blood T cell repertoires in COVID-19. Profiling relied on immunoSEQ multiplex PCR, and the TCRdb table lists in-frame clones only, not all of them. The table shows under 85,000 clones, with around 80% occurring only once. Material: peripheral blood. The receptors shown here come from a man aged 50-59 years with COVID-19, enrolled during active disease.

The chain uses TRBV3-1 (or the pseudogene TRBV3-2) and TRBJ2-3, with 10 positions matching TRBD2. This CDR3 contains 16 residues. Germline V lookup: CDR1 LGHDT, CDR2 YNNKEL (reference sequence). Trimming cost V 5 bases and J 0 bases; bases outside gene matches: 5. DNA of the CDR3: TGTGCCAGCAGCAGGAGAGCGGGGGGGAGCACAGATACGCAGTATTTT. It yields the protein CASSRRAGGSTDTQYF.

The chain couples TRBV7-2 to TRBJ2-3, with D maybe TRBD2 (6 bases). This CDR3 is built from 15 residues. Germline V gene data show CDR1 as SGHTA and CDR2 as FQGNSA. V shed 0 bases and J shed 6 bases, with 13 bases lying between them. In nucleotides, the CDR3 is TGTGCCAGCAGCTTAGCGTTCGGGGCGGGGGATACGCAGTATTTT. Its translation is CASSLAFGAGDTQYF.

The chain has TRBV19 and TRBJ1-1, with no clear D. CDR1 LNHDA and CDR2 SQIVND come from the germline V gene (reference sequence). V lost 6 bases, J lost 2 bases, and 10 bases lay in between. The CDR3 runs to 13 residues. CDR3 sequence reads: CASRAVANTEAFF. The CDR3 DNA is TGTGCCAGTAGGGCGGTAGCAAACACTGAAGCTTTCTTT.

This rearrangement joins TRBV21-1 to TRBJ2-2; the tabulated D call, TRBD1, remains unverified against the DNA. TRBV21-1 is a documented pseudogene. There are 19 residues in the CDR3. The CDR3 DNA follows: TGTGCCAGCAGTATCGTCATTCAGGGGACAGGGGAAGTCACCGGGGAGCTGTTTTTT. Its translation is CASSIVIQGTGEVTGELFF.

This clone came up once. V and J are TRBV4-3 and TRBJ2-7, with TRBD2 as a possible D gene (6 bases). The CDR3 is 14 residues long. V lost 1 base to trimming and J lost 3 bases, with 10 bases between them. Germline CDR1 and CDR2: LGHNA and YSLEER. The chain's CDR3 is CASSQGGGIYEQYF. For the CDR3, the DNA is TGCGCCAGCAGCCAAGGTGGGGGGATCTACGAGCAGTACTTC.

The chain has TRBV5-6 and TRBJ2-5; 8 positions agree with TRBD2. V shed 1 base and J 1 base; nucleotides not matched to a gene: 3. The germline V gene encodes CDR1 SGHDT and CDR2 YYEEEE. The CDR3 has 15 residues. The CDR3 loop reads CASSLPTSAQETQYF. CDR3 nucleotide sequence: TGTGCCAGCAGCTTGCCGACTAGCGCCCAAGAGACCCAGTACTTC. The variable domain in full, completed from reference TRBV5-6 and TRBJ2-5, reads DAGVTQSPTHLIKTRGQQVTLRCSPKSGHDTVSWYQQALGQGPQFIFQYYEEEERQRGNFPDRFSGHQFPNYSSELNVNALLLGDSALYLCASSLPTSAQETQYFGPGTRLLVL.

The rearrangement links TRBV11-3 to TRBJ2-1; 10 positions agree with TRBD2. This CDR3 contains 16 residues. J lost 5 bases, V lost 1 base, and 5 bases had no gene match. Germline assignment: CDR1 SGHNT and CDR2 YENEEA. CDR3 bases: TGTGCCAGCAGCTTAGGGATAGCGGGGGGACACAATGAGCAGTTCTTC. Translating it yields CASSLGIAGGHNEQFF.

This clone was seen just once. This CDR3 reads CASSLSGGLYGYTF. In DNA form, the CDR3 reads TGTGCCAGCAGCCTTAGCGGGGGGCTCTATGGCTACACCTTC. The chain links TRBV7-9 to TRBJ1-2, with D possibly being TRBD1 (6 bases). This CDR3 spans 14 amino acids. Germline values: CDR1 SEHNR, CDR2 FQNEAQ (reference sequence). Trimming pared 5 bases from V and 4 bases from J, leaving 14 bases between.

V and J are TRBV6-2 or TRBV6-3 and TRBJ2-7, with D possibly TRBD2 on 7 matching bases. The germline CDR1 and CDR2 sequences are MNHEY and SVGEGT. Trimming pared 2 bases from V and 7 bases from J, leaving 18 bases between. The CDR3 consists of 15 residues. The CDR3, as DNA: TGTGCCAGCAGTTACCACCTCGTGGAGGGGGGGGAGCAGTACTTC. This codes for CASSYHLVEGGEQYF.

This chain uses TRBV18 with TRBJ2-2; TRBD2 matches at 9 bases. The CDR3 is 20 residues long. J lost 0 bases, V lost 0 bases, and 11 bases had no gene match. The germline CDR1 and CDR2 sequences are KGHSH and LQKENI. The CDR3 here is CASSPPFSGGPLTNTGELFF. As DNA, the CDR3 is TGTGCCAGCTCACCACCTTTTAGCGGGGGACCTTTAACGAACACCGGGGAGCTGTTTTTT.

V usage is TRBV29-1 and J usage is TRBJ1-1, with a possible D match to TRBD1 (5 bases). Germline assignment: CDR1 SQVTM and CDR2 ANQGSEA. V was pared by 7 bases and J by 6 bases, with 21 bases between. The CDR3 has 14 amino acids. Written as DNA, the CDR3 is TGCAGCGCAGGAGGGACTCTTCAAATTGCTGAAGCTTTCTTT. Protein: CSAGGTLQIAEAFF. Full variable domain (outside the CDR3, taken from reference TRBV29-1 and TRBJ1-1): SAVISQKPSRDICQRGTSLTIQCQVDSQVTMMFWYRQQPGQSLTLIATANQGSEATYESGFVIDKFPISRPNLTFSTLTVSNMSPEDSSIYLCSAGGTLQIAEAFFGQGTRLTVV.

V and J are TRBV5-6 and TRBJ1-2; D may be TRBD1 (6 bases). CDR1 is SGHDT, CDR2 YYEEEE, per germline. Trimming pared 2 bases from V and 3 bases from J, leaving 23 bases between. CDR3 length: 18 amino acids. CDR3 region: CASSFYLVLGGVDYGYTF. DNA of the CDR3: TGTGCCAGCAGCTTCTATTTAGTTTTAGGGGGAGTGGACTATGGCTACACCTTC.

Only a few counts were recorded for this clone. The V and J genes are TRBV19 and TRBJ1-1; 7 positions match TRBD1. From germline, CDR1 is LNHDA and CDR2 SQIVND (reference sequence). The junction had 4 bases not matched to a gene; V was cut back by 4 bases and J by 2 bases. The CDR3 is 14 residues long. The CDR3 spells CASSKWDRNTEAFF. The CDR3, as DNA: TGTGCCAGTAGTAAGTGGGACAGAAACACTGAAGCTTTCTTT.